Below, one T cell receptor (beta chain) is given with its context. No antigen is known for it. At one of its ends the junction is not consistent with the germline gene, which may arise from a read error. The data derive from a study of blood T cells in healthy people across ages. Study-level points and caveats: Observed TCR beta diversity showed a strong correlation with the percentage of naive T cells as measured by flow cytometry.

The CDR3 length is 17 residues. Germline lookup yields CDR1 PRHDT and CDR2 FYEKMQ (reference sequence). A second PCR, run for roughly 7 to 11 cycles, used a sample-barcoded 5' primer plus a J-beta primer mix. TCRdb re-called the 5' RACE reads through MiXCR, storing one row per CDR3 protein. The sample lists 700,000 to 950,000 distinct CDR3 sequences; roughly 45% were seen once. The chain links TRBV13 to TRBJ2-1, with 10 bases aligning to TRBD1. The sequencing sample was made of blood. The clonotype was recovered from an older woman in good health. CDR3 DNA: TGTGCCAGCGGCTTAGAGCGGTTCGGACAGGGGGGCAAGGAGCAGTTCTTC. Translation gives CASGLERFGQGGKEQFF.